This is a list of T cell receptor beta chains from one sample in a study of patients and donors after allogeneic stem cell transplantation. TCRdb reanalysed the RT-PCR reads using MiXCR and keeps one entry per CDR3 protein. The data contain about 200,000 distinct CDR3 sequences, around 41% of them seen just once; the ten biggest clones take up 33%. Sequenced material: blood, either unsorted or a sorted T cell fraction (not recorded which). The receptors come from a human donor who was either an allogeneic HSCT recipient or a stem cell or donor lymphocyte infusion donor (not recorded which). It is not recorded whose cells these are; they may come from a transplant donor. Both conserved end residues are part of each CDR3. D genes are given only for firm matches. Rows give clone size only sometimes, using once, few, many, or a class for an expanded clone.

clone size: once
V gene: TRBV7-2
J gene: TRBJ2-5
D gene: NA
CDR3 DNA: TGTGCCAGCAGCCCCGACCCCCAAGAGACCCAGTACTTC
CDR3 protein: CASSPDPQETQYF

clone size: NA
V gene: TRBV29-1
J gene: TRBJ2-1
D gene: NA
CDR3 DNA: TGCAGCGCTGAGTGGTCCTACAATGAGCAGTTCTTC
CDR3 protein: CSAEWSYNEQFF

clone size: NA
V gene: TRBV15
J gene: TRBJ1-4
D gene: NA
CDR3 DNA: TGTGCCACCAGCAGAGATAAAGGCGGGCTTCCTAATGAAAAACTGTTTTTT
CDR3 protein: CATSRDKGGLPNEKLFF

clone size: NA
V gene: TRBV15
J gene: TRBJ2-7
D gene: NA
CDR3 DNA: TGTGCCACCAGCAGAGATGGCAGGGAGTACGAGCAGTACTTC
CDR3 protein: CATSRDGREYEQYF

clone size: NA
V gene: TRBV9
J gene: TRBJ1-5
D gene: NA
CDR3 DNA: TGTGCCAGCAGCGTATTGCGGGGAAGTCAGCCCCAGCATTTT
CDR3 protein: CASSVLRGSQPQHF

clone size: NA
V gene: TRBV29-1
J gene: TRBJ2-7
D gene: NA
CDR3 DNA: TGCAGCGTTGAAGGTGTTCGGGACGAGCAGTACTTC
CDR3 protein: CSVEGVRDEQYF

clone size: NA
V gene: TRBV6-5
J gene: TRBJ1-6
D gene: NA
CDR3 DNA: TGTGCCAGCAGTTACTCGAATGGCAAGGGTTCTGGATCACCCCTCCACTTT
CDR3 protein: CASSYSNGKGSGSPLHF

clone size: NA
V gene: TRBV29-1
J gene: TRBJ1-1
D gene: NA
CDR3 DNA: TGCAGCGCCATCCCCCAGGGAGCTGAAGCTTTCTTT
CDR3 protein: CSAIPQGAEAFF

clone size: NA
V gene: TRBV28
J gene: TRBJ2-7
D gene: NA
CDR3 DNA: TGTGCCAGCAGGCCCGGGATTGAGAGCTCCTACGAGCAGTACTTC
CDR3 protein: CASRPGIESSYEQYF

clone size: NA
V gene: TRBV7-3
J gene: TRBJ2-1
D gene: NA
CDR3 DNA: TGTGCCAGCAGCTGGGCCCCCGGCTCCTACAATGAGCAGTTCTTC
CDR3 protein: CASSWAPGSYNEQFF

clone size: NA
V gene: TRBV2
J gene: TRBJ2-5
D gene: TRBD2
CDR3 DNA: TGTGCCAGCAGAGCAGGTAGCGGGAGTCTGGAGACCCAGTACTTC
CDR3 protein: CASRAGSGSLETQYF

clone size: NA
V gene: TRBV12-3/TRBV12-4
J gene: TRBJ1-2
D gene: NA
CDR3 DNA: TGTGCCAGCAGTTTTACAAACTATGGCTACACCTTC
CDR3 protein: CASSFTNYGYTF

clone size: few
V gene: TRBV15
J gene: TRBJ1-5
D gene: TRBD1
CDR3 DNA: TGTGCCACCAGCAGAGGAGGGGGCCGGTTGGAAAGCAATCAGCCCCAGCATTTT
CDR3 protein: CATSRGGGRLESNQPQHF

clone size: few
V gene: TRBV27
J gene: TRBJ1-1
D gene: TRBD1
CDR3 DNA: TGTGCCAGCAGTTTAAGGACAGGGAGCTTGAACACTGAAGCTTTCTTT
CDR3 protein: CASSLRTGSLNTEAFF

clone size: few
V gene: TRBV11-2
J gene: TRBJ1-1
D gene: TRBD1
CDR3 DNA: TGTGCCAGCAACCCGGACAGGGGAACTGAAGCTTTCTTT
CDR3 protein: CASNPDRGTEAFF

clone size: NA
V gene: TRBV18
J gene: TRBJ1-4
D gene: NA
CDR3 DNA: TGTGCCAGCTCTCGGGAGGGCACTAATGAAAAACTGTTTTTT
CDR3 protein: CASSREGTNEKLFF

clone size: NA
V gene: TRBV29-1
J gene: TRBJ2-7
D gene: NA
CDR3 DNA: TGCAGCGTCCCAGGCATACAGGCAGGCCCTACCTACGAGCAGTACTTC
CDR3 protein: CSVPGIQAGPTYEQYF

clone size: NA
V gene: TRBV5-1
J gene: TRBJ2-5
D gene: TRBD2
CDR3 DNA: TGCGCCTCTTCCCGGGGGGGAGAAGAGACCCAGTACTTC
CDR3 protein: CASSRGGEETQYF

clone size: few
V gene: TRBV29-1
J gene: TRBJ1-1
D gene: NA
CDR3 DNA: TGCAGCTTTAAAAACAGGGAGGACACTGAAGCTTTCTTT
CDR3 protein: CSFKNREDTEAFF

clone size: NA
V gene: TRBV2
J gene: TRBJ1-1
D gene: NA
CDR3 DNA: TGTGCCAGCAGTGAAATAGGTATCTCGGCTGAAGCTTTCTTT
CDR3 protein: CASSEIGISAEAFF

clone size: NA
V gene: TRBV4-3
J gene: TRBJ1-2
D gene: NA
CDR3 DNA: TGCGCCAGCAGCCACAAGACAGACTATTATGGCTACACCTTC
CDR3 protein: CASSHKTDYYGYTF

clone size: few
V gene: TRBV6-2/TRBV6-3
J gene: TRBJ1-1
D gene: NA
CDR3 DNA: TGTGCCAGCAGTTACTGGGCGACTGAAGCTTTCTTT
CDR3 protein: CASSYWATEAFF

clone size: NA
V gene: TRBV9
J gene: TRBJ1-2
D gene: NA
CDR3 DNA: TGTGCCAGCAGCGTAGCTACGGGGTACAACAATGGCTACACCTTC
CDR3 protein: CASSVATGYNNGYTF

clone size: NA
V gene: TRBV27
J gene: TRBJ1-4
D gene: NA
CDR3 DNA: TGTGCCAGCACCGACTTCTCCACTAATGAAAAACTGTTTTTT
CDR3 protein: CASTDFSTNEKLFF

clone size: NA
V gene: TRBV10-3
J gene: TRBJ2-1
D gene: NA
CDR3 DNA: TGTGCCATCAGTTTGGACCCGAGGACGTCTAATGAGCAGTTCTTC
CDR3 protein: CAISLDPRTSNEQFF

clone size: NA
V gene: TRBV5-1
J gene: TRBJ2-7
D gene: TRBD1
CDR3 DNA: TGCGCCAGCAGCTGGGGCGGACAGGGGATCGGGGAGCAGTACTTC
CDR3 protein: CASSWGGQGIGEQYF

clone size: NA
V gene: TRBV7-2
J gene: TRBJ2-3
D gene: TRBD2
CDR3 DNA: TGTGCCAGCAGCTTTAGCGGGAGGCCCCGACGTAGCACAGATACGCAGTATTTT
CDR3 protein: CASSFSGRPRRSTDTQYF

clone size: few
V gene: TRBV7-8
J gene: TRBJ1-1
D gene: NA
CDR3 DNA: TGTGCCAGCAGCCGACGGGGGGGTAACACTGAAGCTTTCTTT
CDR3 protein: CASSRRGGNTEAFF

clone size: few
V gene: TRBV29-1
J gene: TRBJ2-1
D gene: NA
CDR3 DNA: TGCAGCGTTGAAGATCTTAGCGCCAAGTACAATGAGCAGTTCTTC
CDR3 protein: CSVEDLSAKYNEQFF

clone size: few
V gene: TRBV7-2
J gene: TRBJ2-4
D gene: NA
CDR3 DNA: TGTGCCAGCAGCTTAGACAGGGTCAAAAACATTCAGTACTTC
CDR3 protein: CASSLDRVKNIQYF

clone size: NA
V gene: TRBV30
J gene: TRBJ1-4
D gene: TRBD1
CDR3 DNA: TGTGCCTGGGGGACAGGATCAAATGAAAAACTGTTTTTT
CDR3 protein: CAWGTGSNEKLFF

clone size: NA
V gene: TRBV4-1
J gene: TRBJ1-3
D gene: NA
CDR3 DNA: TGCGCCAGCAGCCAGACAGTAGCTGGAAACACCATATATTTT
CDR3 protein: CASSQTVAGNTIYF

clone size: few
V gene: TRBV20-1
J gene: TRBJ1-2
D gene: NA
CDR3 DNA: TGCAGTGCCCCCGGATCTGGTGTCTTCGGCTACACCTTC
CDR3 protein: CSAPGSGVFGYTF

clone size: NA
V gene: TRBV10-3
J gene: TRBJ1-1
D gene: NA
CDR3 DNA: TGTGCCATCAGTGATGTAGCGAACACTGAAGCTTTCTTT
CDR3 protein: CAISDVANTEAFF

clone size: NA
V gene: TRBV27
J gene: TRBJ2-5
D gene: NA
CDR3 DNA: TGTGCCAGCAGTTTTTTTTACGAAGAGACCCAGTACTTC
CDR3 protein: CASSFFYEETQYF

clone size: few
V gene: TRBV12-3/TRBV12-4
J gene: TRBJ1-1
D gene: NA
CDR3 DNA: TGTGCCAGCAGCTCCATCCGGATCCCCTCCGAAGCTTTCTTT
CDR3 protein: CASSSIRIPSEAFF

clone size: NA
V gene: TRBV29-1
J gene: TRBJ1-4
D gene: NA
CDR3 DNA: TGCAGCGTTGGATTGGTAGGGGTGGGTGAAAAACTGTTTTTT
CDR3 protein: CSVGLVGVGEKLFF

clone size: once
V gene: TRBV11-2
J gene: TRBJ2-6
D gene: TRBD2
CDR3 DNA: TGTGCCAGCAGACCTAGCGGGATAAGGGCCAACGTCCTGACTTTC
CDR3 protein: CASRPSGIRANVLTF

clone size: few
V gene: TRBV9
J gene: TRBJ1-2
D gene: NA
CDR3 DNA: TGTGCCAGCAGCGTAGAAACGGGCTATGGCTACACCTTC
CDR3 protein: CASSVETGYGYTF

clone size: few
V gene: TRBV6-5
J gene: TRBJ1-1
D gene: NA
CDR3 DNA: TGTGCCAGCAGTTACTCGAAGTCACAGGGAGTTCGTATGAACACTGAAGCTTTCTTT
CDR3 protein: CASSYSKSQGVRMNTEAFF

clone size: NA
V gene: TRBV4-1
J gene: TRBJ2-3
D gene: TRBD2
CDR3 DNA: TGCGCCAGCAGCCACCTAGCGGGGCGCAGCACAGATACGCAGTATTTT
CDR3 protein: CASSHLAGRSTDTQYF

clone size: NA
V gene: TRBV7-8
J gene: TRBJ2-5
D gene: NA
CDR3 DNA: TGTGCCAGCAGCTTAGGGGCAGCCTACCAAGAGACCCAGTACTTC
CDR3 protein: CASSLGAAYQETQYF

clone size: NA
V gene: TRBV5-1
J gene: TRBJ1-2
D gene: TRBD1
CDR3 DNA: TGCGCCAGCAGGGCTACCGGGACAGGGGGCTATGGCTACACCTTC
CDR3 protein: CASRATGTGGYGYTF

clone size: NA
V gene: TRBV20-1
J gene: TRBJ2-1
D gene: TRBD2
CDR3 DNA: TGCAGTGCTAGAGGACTAGCGGGAGAAGGAGATGAGCAGTTCTTC
CDR3 protein: CSARGLAGEGDEQFF

clone size: NA
V gene: TRBV12-3/TRBV12-4
J gene: TRBJ2-1
D gene: TRBD2
CDR3 DNA: TGTGCCAGCAGCACAAGCGGGAGGGCCGACAATGAGCAGTTCTTC
CDR3 protein: CASSTSGRADNEQFF

clone size: NA
V gene: TRBV5-6
J gene: TRBJ1-2
D gene: NA
CDR3 DNA: TGTGCCAGCAGCGGGGGGCTTATCAGCTATGGCTACACCTTC
CDR3 protein: CASSGGLISYGYTF

clone size: few
V gene: TRBV12-3/TRBV12-4
J gene: TRBJ1-2
D gene: NA
CDR3 DNA: TGTGCCAGCAGTTTTTGGGAACAGCGGCTCTTCTCCTCTGGCTACACCTTC
CDR3 protein: CASSFWEQRLFSSGYTF

clone size: NA
V gene: TRBV7-2
J gene: TRBJ1-5
D gene: NA
CDR3 DNA: TGTGCCAGCAGAGGAGGGGGTTTGCGGCCCCAGCATTTT
CDR3 protein: CASRGGGLRPQHF

clone size: few
V gene: TRBV3-1
J gene: TRBJ2-7
D gene: TRBD2
CDR3 DNA: TGTGCCAGCAGCCAAGTGGCGGGAGGGAGTAAGTACGAGCAGTACTTC
CDR3 protein: CASSQVAGGSKYEQYF

clone size: NA
V gene: TRBV7-2
J gene: TRBJ1-2
D gene: NA
CDR3 DNA: TGTGCCAGCAGCTTACCGATGGACAGCTATGGCTACACCTTC
CDR3 protein: CASSLPMDSYGYTF

clone size: NA
V gene: TRBV4-3
J gene: TRBJ1-2
D gene: NA
CDR3 DNA: TGCGCCAGCAGCCAAGATAGGGATACCAACTATGGCTACACCTTC
CDR3 protein: CASSQDRDTNYGYTF

clone size: NA
V gene: TRBV12-3/TRBV12-4
J gene: TRBJ1-2
D gene: TRBD1
CDR3 DNA: TGTGCCAGCAGTCTACGAAAGTGGGGACAGGGGATAAGATATGGCTACACCTTC
CDR3 protein: CASSLRKWGQGIRYGYTF

clone size: few
V gene: TRBV12-3/TRBV12-4
J gene: TRBJ1-2
D gene: NA
CDR3 DNA: TGTGCCAGCAGCCCTAGAAGCGGGGGCAATGGCTACACCTTC
CDR3 protein: CASSPRSGGNGYTF

clone size: NA
V gene: TRBV7-2
J gene: TRBJ1-5
D gene: NA
CDR3 DNA: TGTGCCAGCAGCTTATACCCCCAGGGACCCTATCAGCCCCAGCATTTT
CDR3 protein: CASSLYPQGPYQPQHF

clone size: NA
V gene: TRBV6-2/TRBV6-3
J gene: TRBJ1-1
D gene: NA
CDR3 DNA: TGTGCCAGCAGTTATGTACAGCCGAACACTGAAGCTTTCTTT
CDR3 protein: CASSYVQPNTEAFF

clone size: NA
V gene: TRBV6-5
J gene: TRBJ1-1
D gene: TRBD1
CDR3 DNA: TGTGCCAGCAGTTACGCTTTACAGGGGACAGGGCGCATGAACACTGAAGCTTTCTTT
CDR3 protein: CASSYALQGTGRMNTEAFF

clone size: few
V gene: TRBV3-1
J gene: TRBJ1-5
D gene: NA
CDR3 DNA: TGTGCCACCTCACCGGGTGTTAGCAATCAGCCCCAGCATTTT
CDR3 protein: CATSPGVSNQPQHF

clone size: few
V gene: TRBV6-5
J gene: TRBJ1-1
D gene: NA
CDR3 DNA: TGTGCCAGCAGTTACTCGTCCCAGGGGCTCACTGAAGCTTTCTTT
CDR3 protein: CASSYSSQGLTEAFF